The 32 T cell receptor beta chains given below trace back to one sample, sequenced in a study of cytomegalovirus exposure and HLA in healthy donors listed by TCRdb under 2017. The library was produced with the immunoSEQ multiplex PCR assay. For the multiplex PCR, a mixture combining 60 forward primers for TCR Vbeta segments and 13 reverse primers for TCR Jbeta segments was used. TCRdb limited this immuneACCESS table to in-frame rearrangements with V and J called. A share of clones is missing; checked studies link under half to unresolved V genes, and the rest is unexplained. The sample yields about 150,000 clones; around 72% were counted once. Approximately 4% of the sample comes from the top ten. The material sequenced was PBMCs. The receptors come from a man between 45 and 60 years old in good health and CMV-seropositive.

The rearrangement joins TRBV5-1 to TRBJ2-3; D may be TRBD2 (7 bases). V shed 3 bases and J shed 5 bases, with 16 bases lying between them. The germline V gene has CDR1 SGHRS and CDR2 YFSETQ. The CDR3 consists of 15 residues. The chain's CDR3 is CASSSGLGGLDTQYF. As DNA, the CDR3 is TGCGCCAGCAGCTCCGGGCTGGGGGGGCTAGATACGCAGTATTTT.

The chain uses TRBV4-1 and TRBJ2-1; 10 bases align to TRBD1. Trimming cost V 3 bases and J 9 bases; bases outside gene matches: 11. CDR1 and CDR2 from the germline V gene are MGHRA and YSYEKL. The CDR3 totals 16 residues. DNA of the CDR3: TGCGCCAGCAGCCAGGGGGTCGGGACAGGGGAGGGTGAGCAGTTCTTC. It is translated as CASSQGVGTGEGEQFF.

CDR3 in DNA: TGTGCCAGCTTGACGGGACAGCCTAATGAAAAACTGTTTTTT. Its protein is CASLTGQPNEKLFF. V usage is TRBV2 and J usage is TRBJ1-4; 7 bases line up with TRBD1. With 8 bases clipped from V and 3 bases from J, the junction kept 6 bases outside the gene matches. This CDR3 region has 14 residues. Germline CDR1 reads SNHLY; CDR2 reads FYNNEI. Supplemented by reference TRBV2 and TRBJ1-4, the full variable domain reads EPEVTQTPSHQVTQMGQEVILRCVPISNHLYFYWYRQILGQKVEFLVSFYNNEISEKSEIFDDQFSVERPDGSNFTLKIRSTKLEDSAMYFCASLTGQPNEKLFFGSGTQLSVL.

This clone was observed once. The chain joins TRBV21-1 to TRBJ1-2; the D call in the table, TRBD1, was not verified against the DNA. TRBV21-1 is designated a pseudogene. The CDR3 is made up of 16 amino acids. Written as DNA, the CDR3 is TGTGCCAGCAGCAAAGAGGGCCCACAGGAATGCTATGGCTACACCTTC. It specifies CASSKEGPQECYGYTF.

V is TRBV10-3 and J is TRBJ1-5; unclear D gene. V lost 6 bases and J 5 bases, leaving 11 bases between the germline ends. CDR1 is ENHRY and CDR2 is SYGVKD in the germline V gene. The length of the CDR3 is 13 residues. CDR3 coding DNA: TGTGCCATCAGCAGACACGAAGATCAGCCCCAGCATTTT. Its protein product is CAISRHEDQPQHF.

This clone has more than one count but fewer than ten. The V call is TRBV7-9, the J call TRBJ1-5, with no clear D. The CDR3 consists of 12 residues. In germline, CDR1 is SEHNR, CDR2 FQNEAQ (reference sequence). The V end was cut by 5 bases, the J end by 7 bases, with 9 bases between. CDR3 coding DNA: TGTGCCAGCAGCCGGCCCGGGCAGCCCCAGCATTTT. Encoded protein: CASSRPGQPQHF.

The chain employs TRBV12-5 and TRBJ1-1; D not resolved. V was trimmed by 5 bases and J by 3 bases, leaving 10 bases between them. The germline gives CDR1 LGHNT, CDR2 FRNRAP. CDR3 length: 13 amino acids. CDR3 loop: CASGIRQDTEAFF. Written as DNA, the CDR3 is TGTGCTAGTGGTATTAGACAAGACACTGAAGCTTTCTTT.

The chain joins TRBV5-4 to TRBJ2-5; 8 positions agree with TRBD1. The J call is in doubt because the DNA end fits TRBJ2-7 better. The germline V gene encodes CDR1 SGHNT and CDR2 YYREEE (reference sequence). The CDR3 loop spans 14 amino acids. This CDR3 is CASSRTGRTYEQYF. CDR3 DNA: TGTGCCAGCAGCCGGACAGGGAGAACCTACGAGCAGTACTTC.

The gene calls are TRBV5-4 and TRBJ1-4; D is uncertain. V was clipped by 4 bases and J by 8 bases, with 15 bases between them. The germline V gene encodes CDR1 SGHNT and CDR2 YYREEE (reference sequence). The CDR3 totals 14 residues. The CDR3 DNA reads as TGTGCCAGCAGCGGTGGCGGGATTCGCGAAAAACTGTTTTTT. Its translation is CASSGGGIREKLFF.

This chain joins TRBV12-5 and TRBJ2-3, with D maybe TRBD2 (5 bases). The germline V gene encodes CDR1 LGHNT and CDR2 FRNRAP. The CDR3 sequence is 12 residues long. The V and J ends lost 6 bases and 10 bases respectively, with 14 bases between them. CDR3 bases: TGTGCTAGTGGCCGAATATCGGGGTCGCAGTATTTT. The encoded protein is CASGRISGSQYF. Together with reference TRBV12-5 and TRBJ2-3, the CDR3 gives the full variable domain: DARVTQTPRHKVTEMGQEVTMRCQPILGHNTVFWYRQTMMQGLELLAYFRNRAPLDDSGMPKDRFSAEMPDATLATLKIQPSEPRDSAVYFCASGRISGSQYFGPGTRLTVL.

The chain links TRBV29-1 to TRBJ1-1; D is uncertain. V dropped 0 bases and J dropped 11 bases, with 10 bases sitting between them. CDR3 size: 11 residues. CDR1 and CDR2 (germline): SQVTM, ANQGSEA. CDR3 DNA sequence: TGCAGCGTTGAAGAGACAAAGGCGGCTTTCTTT. It yields the protein CSVEETKAAFF.

The genes are TRBV27 and TRBJ1-2; D uncertain. The germline V gene has CDR1 MNHEY and CDR2 SMNVEV (reference sequence). The CDR3 loop spans 15 amino acids. V was trimmed by 2 bases and J by 7 bases, leaving 17 bases between them. The CDR3 here is CASSLRGQPYSGYTF. The CDR3 region has the DNA TGTGCCAGCAGTTTAAGAGGGCAGCCATATAGTGGCTACACCTTC.

The chain carries TRBV9 and TRBJ2-7; 10 bases match TRBD1. The germline V gene encodes CDR1 SGDLS and CDR2 YYNGEE. With V trimmed by 4 bases and J by 2 bases, 3 bases remained unmatched. The CDR3 consists of 14 residues. CDR3 protein: CASSPGQGAYEQYF. CDR3 coding DNA: TGTGCCAGCAGCCCCGGACAGGGGGCCTACGAGCAGTACTTC.

The chain combines TRBV4-1 with TRBJ1-5, with 7 bases that match TRBD1. Germline V gene lookup returns CDR1 MGHRA and CDR2 YSYEKL. V shed 4 bases, J shed 2 bases, and the junction held 2 bases outside the gene matches. The CDR3 contains 14 residues. CDR3: CASSPGGGNQPQHF. The CDR3 region has the DNA TGCGCCAGCAGCCCAGGGGGAGGCAATCAGCCCCAGCATTTT.

The chain carries TRBV9 and TRBJ2-1; 15 bases align to TRBD2. The CDR3 has 18 amino acids. V lost 3 bases to trimming and J lost 4 bases; unmatched junction nucleotides: 8. Germline V gene data show CDR1 as SGDLS and CDR2 as YYNGEE. The CDR3: CASSAGLAGGAPYNEQFF. CDR3 DNA sequence: TGTGCCAGCAGCGCCGGACTAGCGGGGGGGGCCCCTTACAATGAGCAGTTCTTC.

There are a few counts of this clone. The chain uses TRBV5-6 and TRBJ1-2, with 7 bases identical to TRBD1. Germline V CDR1 and CDR2: SGHDT, YYEEEE. The CDR3 sequence is 14 residues long. The V gene end was trimmed by 1 base and the J gene end by 5 bases; junction bases not matched to a gene: 5. CDR3 residues: CASSLLGGNYGYTF. The CDR3 DNA follows: TGTGCCAGCAGCTTGTTAGGGGGCAATTATGGCTACACCTTC.

The chain couples TRBV15 to TRBJ2-1; the D gene is possibly TRBD2 (6 bases). V lost 0 bases and J 6 bases, leaving 9 bases between the germline ends. The CDR3 length is 14 residues. CDR1 is LNHNV, CDR2 YYDKDF, per germline (reference sequence). This CDR3 is CATSRERLVNEQFF. DNA of the CDR3: TGTGCCACCAGCAGAGAAAGACTAGTCAATGAGCAGTTCTTC.

V is TRBV7-9 and J is TRBJ1-1; D is possibly TRBD1 (6 bases). Germline CDR1 and CDR2: SEHNR and FQNEAQ (reference sequence). The CDR3 length is 18 residues. With 0 bases removed from V and 1 base from J, the gap between germline ends came to 18 bases. This chain's CDR3 is CASSLASGAGDRNTEAFF. The DNA for the CDR3 is TGTGCCAGCAGCTTAGCATCTGGGGCAGGGGATAGGAACACTGAAGCTTTCTTT.

This rearrangement joins TRBV28 to TRBJ1-2, with D maybe TRBD1 (5 bases). The germline V gene encodes CDR1 MDHEN and CDR2 SYDVKM. CDR3 length equals 14 residues. Trimming cost V 3 bases and J 8 bases, with 16 bases left between them. The CDR3 DNA reads TGTGCCAGCAGTTTTACGTCCCAGGGTGGAGGCTACACCTTC. It yields the protein CASSFTSQGGGYTF.

V gene TRBV19 combines with J gene TRBJ1-2, with 10 bases fitting TRBD1. V was clipped by 7 bases and J by 7 bases; unmatched bases: 9. This CDR3 is built from 14 residues. The V gene's germline CDR1 is LNHDA and CDR2 SQIVND (reference sequence). The CDR3 bases are TGTGCCAGTAAGGCGACAGGGGGCATTTTTGGCTACACCTTC. As protein: CASKATGGIFGYTF.

CDR3 nucleotides: TGTGCCAGCAGCTTCATCTACGAGCAGTACTTC. It is translated as CASSFIYEQYF. The chain joins TRBV5-4 to TRBJ2-7; D gene unclear. Per germline, CDR1 SGHNT and CDR2 YYREEE (reference sequence). The V and J ends lost 2 bases and 3 bases respectively, with 3 bases between them. The CDR3 covers 11 residues.

This chain uses TRBV2 with TRBJ1-5; D is uncertain. Per the germline V gene, CDR1 is SNHLY and CDR2 is FYNNEI. V lost 6 bases to trimming and J lost 4 bases, with 10 bases between them. This CDR3 has 13 amino acids. This CDR3 reads CASRSSGNQPQHF. The CDR3 nucleotides read TGTGCCAGCAGGTCATCGGGGAATCAGCCCCAGCATTTT.

The chain employs TRBV10-1 and TRBJ2-7; D gene unclear. Germline assignment: CDR1 WNHNN and CDR2 SYGVQD (reference sequence). V was clipped by 3 bases and J by 3 bases, with 6 bases between them. The CDR3 is 12 amino acids. CDR3 loop: CASSDPGYEQYF. CDR3 nucleotide sequence: TGCGCCAGCAGTGACCCCGGCTACGAGCAGTACTTC.

This clone turned up a few times. This chain links TRBV6-1 with TRBJ2-3; TRBD2 aligns across 8 bases. Trimming cost V 10 bases and J 3 bases; bases outside gene matches: 12. From germline, CDR1 is MNHNS and CDR2 SASEGT. The CDR3 spans 15 residues. In nucleotides, the CDR3 is TGTGCCAACTTAAGCGGGAGTGGTTTGACAGATACGCAGTATTTT. It translates to CANLSGSGLTDTQYF.

This clone was detected only a few times. V usage is TRBV15 and J usage is TRBJ2-6, with TRBD1 matching 8 bases. V gave up 3 bases and J gave up 3 bases; unmatched junction bases: 7. In germline, CDR1 is LNHNV, CDR2 YYDKDF (reference sequence). The CDR3 runs to 17 residues. CDR3 coding DNA: TGTGCCACCAGCAGCGCAGGGGGCGAAGATGGGGCCAACGTCCTGACTTTC. Translating gives CATSSAGGEDGANVLTF.

The genes are TRBV6-1 and TRBJ2-1; D unclear. V was cut by 1 base and J by 7 bases, with 5 bases left in between. Germline V gene sequence: CDR1 MNHNS, CDR2 SASEGT. There are 12 residues in the CDR3. The CDR3 loop reads CASSEVRNEQFF. Here the CDR3 DNA reads TGTGCCAGCAGTGAAGTTCGGAATGAGCAGTTCTTC.

The DNA of the CDR3 is TGTGCCAGCAGTTTGTCTACAGGGGGGAGCTACGAGCAGTACTTC. It encodes CASSLSTGGSYEQYF. The chain carries TRBV27 and TRBJ2-5, with 8 nucleotides matching TRBD1. The DNA end is a closer match to TRBJ2-7, so the J assignment may be wrong. CDR3 length: 15 amino acids. Germline CDR1 and CDR2: MNHEY and SMNVEV (reference sequence).

The chain carries TRBV5-4 and TRBJ1-2, with unresolved D. The V end was cut by 1 base, the J end by 3 bases, with 7 bases between. CDR1 SGHNT and CDR2 YYREEE come from the germline V gene (reference sequence). The CDR3 has 13 residues. The CDR3 DNA is TGTGCCAGCAGCTTGCGGGAGCACTATGGCTACACCTTC. It is translated as CASSLREHYGYTF.

This clone has a single count. The rearrangement uses TRBV2 and TRBJ2-4; D might be TRBD1 (6 bases). The CDR3 has 16 amino acids. Trimming took 3 bases from V and 1 from J, leaving 13 bases between them. Germline V lookup: CDR1 SNHLY, CDR2 FYNNEI. CDR3: CASSEGQRGAKNIQYF. The CDR3 nucleotides read TGTGCCAGCAGTGAGGGACAACGAGGTGCCAAAAACATTCAGTACTTC.

The rearrangement links TRBV10-2 to TRBJ2-3; 8 bases fit TRBD2. The CDR3 spans 17 residues. Germline trimming cut 2 bases from V and 4 bases from J; bases unmatched to any gene: 11. The V gene's germline CDR1 is WSHSY and CDR2 SAAADI. CDR3 residues: CASSELRSGGISDTQYF. The CDR3 DNA reads as TGCGCCAGCAGTGAGCTCCGAAGCGGGGGTATCTCAGATACGCAGTATTTT.

V is TRBV18 and J is TRBJ2-6; the D is unclear. Trimming took 6 bases from V and 2 from J, leaving 11 bases between them. Germline-derived CDR1 and CDR2 are KGHSH and LQKENI. The CDR3 runs 15 residues. The CDR3 protein is CASSHYSTGANVLTF. DNA of the CDR3: TGTGCCAGCTCTCATTACAGCACTGGGGCCAACGTCCTGACTTTC. Based on the CDR3 plus reference TRBV18 and TRBJ2-6, the full variable domain is NAGVMQNPRHLVRRRGQEARLRCSPMKGHSHVYWYRQLPEEGLKFMVYLQKENIIDESGMPKERFSAEFPKEGPSILRIQQVVRGDSAAYFCASSHYSTGANVLTFGAGSRLTVL.

The chain uses TRBV5-1 and TRBJ2-1; the match to TRBD2 covers 9 bases. The CDR3 consists of 17 residues. CDR1 and CDR2 (germline): SGHRS, YFSETQ. V shed 0 bases and J 5 bases; nucleotides not matched to a gene: 9. The CDR3 sequence is CASSLGKIAGDHNEQFF. The CDR3 DNA is TGCGCCAGCAGCTTGGGAAAAATAGCGGGAGACCACAATGAGCAGTTCTTC.